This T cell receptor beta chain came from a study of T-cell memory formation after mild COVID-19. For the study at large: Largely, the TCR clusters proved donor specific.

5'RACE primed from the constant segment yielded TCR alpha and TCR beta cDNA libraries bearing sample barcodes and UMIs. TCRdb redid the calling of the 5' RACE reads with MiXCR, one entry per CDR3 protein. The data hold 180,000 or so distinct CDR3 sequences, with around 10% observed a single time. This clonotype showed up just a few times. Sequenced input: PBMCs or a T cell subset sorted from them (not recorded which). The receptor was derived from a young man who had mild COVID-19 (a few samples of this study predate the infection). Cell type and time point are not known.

CDR3 bases: TGCGCCAGCAGATTCCTTGGAGTACGCACAGATACGCAGTATTTT. It encodes CASRFLGVRTDTQYF. V is TRBV5-1 and J is TRBJ2-3; D remains unclear. V dropped 5 bases and J dropped 1 base, with 14 bases sitting between them. The CDR3 extends over 15 amino acids. Looked up from germline, CDR1 is SGHRS and CDR2 is YFSETQ. The variable domain in full, with the rest retrieved from reference TRBV5-1 and TRBJ2-3, is KAGVTQTPRYLIKTRGQQVTLSCSPISGHRSVSWYQQTPGQGLQFLFEYFSETQRNKGNFPGRFSGRQFSNSRSEMNVSTLELGDSALYLCASRFLGVRTDTQYFGPGTRLTVL.